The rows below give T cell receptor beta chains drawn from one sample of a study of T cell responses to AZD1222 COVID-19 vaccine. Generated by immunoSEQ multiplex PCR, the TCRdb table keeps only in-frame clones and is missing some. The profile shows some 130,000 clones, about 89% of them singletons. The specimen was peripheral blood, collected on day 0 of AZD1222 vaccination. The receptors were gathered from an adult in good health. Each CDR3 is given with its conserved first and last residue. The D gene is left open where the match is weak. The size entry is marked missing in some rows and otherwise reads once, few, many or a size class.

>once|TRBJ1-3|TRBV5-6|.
TGTGCCAGCAGCCCCTACTTTGACAGAGCTATCTCTGGAAACACCATATATTTT
CASSPYFDRAISGNTIYF
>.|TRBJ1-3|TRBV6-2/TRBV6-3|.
TGTGCCAGCAGTATCGGTGCCAGGAACACCATATATTTT
CASSIGARNTIYF
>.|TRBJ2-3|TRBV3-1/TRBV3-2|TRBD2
TGTGCCAGCAGCGTAGCGGGGGGGCGGGTCACAGATACGCAGTATTTT
CASSVAGGRVTDTQYF
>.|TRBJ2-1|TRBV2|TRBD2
TGTGCCAGCAGTGGAGCGGGGCGTTACAATGAGCAGTTCTTC
CASSGAGRYNEQFF
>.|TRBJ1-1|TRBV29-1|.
TGCAGCGTTGTAAAGGGGACCTTCAACACTGAAGCTTTCTTT
CSVVKGTFNTEAFF
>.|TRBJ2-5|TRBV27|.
TGTGCCAGCAGTCCGTCTAGGGGGAGGGAGACCCAGTACTTC
CASSPSRGRETQYF
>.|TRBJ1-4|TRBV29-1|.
TGCAGCGTTTCGGGGGGCGATGAAAAACTGTTTTTT
CSVSGGDEKLFF
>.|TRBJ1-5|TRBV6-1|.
TGTGCCAGCAGTGAAGCTCCACAGCAGCCCCAGCATTTT
CASSEAPQQPQHF
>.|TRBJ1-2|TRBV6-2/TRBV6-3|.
TGTGCCAGCAGTCTCAGGGCTAACTATGGCTACACCTTC
CASSLRANYGYTF
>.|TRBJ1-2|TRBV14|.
TGTGCCAGCAGCCAAGGCCAGGCCTATGGCTACACCTTC
CASSQGQAYGYTF
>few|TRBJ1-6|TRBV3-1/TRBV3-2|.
TGTGCCAGCAGCCAAGGAGACCTGAATTCACCCCTCCACTTT
CASSQGDLNSPLHF
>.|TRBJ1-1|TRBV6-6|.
TGTGCCAGCAGTTTCGGGGGGAACACTGAAGCTTTCTTT
CASSFGGNTEAFF
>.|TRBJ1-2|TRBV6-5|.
TGTGCCAGCAGTTATGGGCAGGGAGGCTACACCTTC
CASSYGQGGYTF
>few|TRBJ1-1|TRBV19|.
TGTGCCAGTAGTGACCACGGGCCGAACACTGAAGCTTTCTTT
CASSDHGPNTEAFF
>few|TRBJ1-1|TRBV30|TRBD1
TGTGCCTGGAGACCCCGGGACAGATTCATGAACACTGAAGCTTTCTTT
CAWRPRDRFMNTEAFF
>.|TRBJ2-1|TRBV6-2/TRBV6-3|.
TGTGCCAGCAGTTTGAGGGGAGACAATGAGCAGTTCTTC
CASSLRGDNEQFF
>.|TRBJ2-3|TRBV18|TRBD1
TGTGCCAGCTCACCGGGGAAACAGGGGGCTAATACGCAGTATTTT
CASSPGKQGANTQYF
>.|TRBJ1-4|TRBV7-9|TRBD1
TGTGCCAGCGGGGGACAGGTTCGTGACAGACGATCCGTAAAACTGTTTTTT
CASGGQVRDRRSVKLFF
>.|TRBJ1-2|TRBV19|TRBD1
TGTGCCAGTAGTATTTTGGGGACAGGGAAAGGCTACACCTTC
CASSILGTGKGYTF
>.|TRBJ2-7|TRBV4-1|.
TGCGCCAGCAGCCAATCTTCGTCCTACTACGAGCAGTACTTC
CASSQSSSYYEQYF
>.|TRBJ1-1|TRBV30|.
TGTGCCTGGACGCGGAGGACTGAAGCTTTCTTT
CAWTRRTEAFF
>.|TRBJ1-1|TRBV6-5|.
TGTGCCAGCAGTTATAGTTGGGATTCTGAAGCTTTCTTT
CASSYSWDSEAFF
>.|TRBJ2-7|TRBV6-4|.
TGTGCCAGCAGTTCCCTATCCTACGAGCAGTACTTC
CASSSLSYEQYF
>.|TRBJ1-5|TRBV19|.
TGTGCCAGTCGGGTGGTAGGGGCTCATCAGCCCCAGCATTTT
CASRVVGAHQPQHF
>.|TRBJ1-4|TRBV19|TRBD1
TGTGCCAGTAGTAAGCTTAGGGCGGACAGGGTATTCGAAAAACTGTTTTTT
CASSKLRADRVFEKLFF
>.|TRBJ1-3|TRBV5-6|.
TGTGCCAGCAGCTTCAGCGACTCTGGAAACACCATATATTTT
CASSFSDSGNTIYF
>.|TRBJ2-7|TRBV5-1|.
TGCGCCAGCAGCTTGGGACCCACCAGCACCTACGAGCAGTACTTC
CASSLGPTSTYEQYF
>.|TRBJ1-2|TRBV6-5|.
TGTGCCAGCAGTTACTCGAATCAGGGCAGGGGTGTTTCTACTACCTTC
CASSYSNQGRGVSTTF
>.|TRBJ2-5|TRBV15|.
TGTGCCACCAGCAGAGCATTGATATGGGATGTAGAGACCCAGTACTTC
CATSRALIWDVETQYF
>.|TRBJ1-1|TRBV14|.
TGTGCCAGCAGCCAGTCGACAGTCTCCTCTGGTGCTTTCTTT
CASSQSTVSSGAFF
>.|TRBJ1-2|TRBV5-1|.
TGCGCCAGCAGCTTGGTGGTCTCCCATGTGGGGTATGGCTACACCTTC
CASSLVVSHVGYGYTF
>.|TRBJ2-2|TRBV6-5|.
TGTGCCAGCATCCTAGCCGGGGAGCTGTTTTTT
CASILAGELFF
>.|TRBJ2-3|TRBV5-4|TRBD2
TGTGCCAGCAGCTTGGCCAGCGGGGGGAAAACAGATACGCAGTATTTT
CASSLASGGKTDTQYF
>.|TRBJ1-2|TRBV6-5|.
TGTGCCAGCAGTTACTCACGGACTAACTATGGCTACACCTTC
CASSYSRTNYGYTF
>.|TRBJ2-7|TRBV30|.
TGTGCCTGGAGTTTACGGTGGGAGCAGTACTTC
CAWSLRWEQYF
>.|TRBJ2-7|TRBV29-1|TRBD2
TGCAGCGTAAATCGAGCGGGGGGTCGGGAGCAGTACTTC
CSVNRAGGREQYF
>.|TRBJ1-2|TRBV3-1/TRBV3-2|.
TGTGCCAGCAGCCAGGAAGGACGACGTTATGGCTACACCTTC
CASSQEGRRYGYTF
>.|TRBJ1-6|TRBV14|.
TGTGCCAGCAGCCAAAGAGGGGTTTCACCCCTCCACTTT
CASSQRGVSPLHF
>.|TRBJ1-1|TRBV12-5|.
TGTGCTAGTGGTTTTGGGGGGAACACTGAAGCTTTCTTT
CASGFGGNTEAFF
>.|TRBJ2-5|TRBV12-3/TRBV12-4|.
TGTGCCAGCAGGACATCGTTTTCAGAGACCCAGTACTTC
CASRTSFSETQYF
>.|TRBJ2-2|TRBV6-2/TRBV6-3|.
TGTGCCAGCAGTGAGGGACGGGACACCGGGGAGCTGTTTTTT
CASSEGRDTGELFF
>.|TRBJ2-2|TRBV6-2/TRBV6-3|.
TGTGCCAGCAGTTACTCGATTGAGGCAGGACGTACCGGGGAGCTGTTTTTT
CASSYSIEAGRTGELFF
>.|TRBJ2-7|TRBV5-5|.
TGTGCCAGCAGCTTGGCCGGACAGCCGAGCTCCTACGAGCAGTACTTC
CASSLAGQPSSYEQYF
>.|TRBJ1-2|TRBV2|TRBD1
TGTGCCAGCACTCCCGGACAGGGCCTCTATGGCTACACCTTC
CASTPGQGLYGYTF
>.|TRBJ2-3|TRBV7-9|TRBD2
TGTGCCAGCAGCTCCGCAACCCCATTAGCGGGGAACACAGATACGCAGTATTTT
CASSSATPLAGNTDTQYF
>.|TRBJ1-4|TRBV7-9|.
TGTGCCAGCAGCTTAGAACGAGACAGGTCAGGGGAAAAACTGTTTTTT
CASSLERDRSGEKLFF
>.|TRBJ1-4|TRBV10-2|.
TGCGCCAGCAGTGAGTCAGGGGGTGAAAAACTGTTTTTT
CASSESGGEKLFF
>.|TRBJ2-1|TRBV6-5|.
TGTGCCAGCAGCTTTTCGGACAATGAGCAGTTCTTC
CASSFSDNEQFF
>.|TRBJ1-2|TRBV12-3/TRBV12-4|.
TGTGCCAGCAGTGGCACGGGGAATCATGGCTACACCTTC
CASSGTGNHGYTF
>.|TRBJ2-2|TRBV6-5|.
TGTGCCAGCAGTACCCCCTGGGGTAACACCGGGGAGCTGTTTTTT
CASSTPWGNTGELFF
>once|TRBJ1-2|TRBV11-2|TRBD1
TGTGCCAGCAGCTTAGGGGACAGGGAAGGCTACACCTTC
CASSLGDREGYTF
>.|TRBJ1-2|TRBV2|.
TGTGCCAGCAGTGACGGGAACAGCTACTATGGCTACACCTTC
CASSDGNSYYGYTF
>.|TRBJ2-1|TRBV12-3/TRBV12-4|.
TGTGCCAGCAGTTTCTACGAAGGGCAGTTCTTC
CASSFYEGQFF
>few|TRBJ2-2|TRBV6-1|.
TGTGCCAGCAGTGACCTAGCTAGGGGGAACACCGGGGAGCTGTTTTTT
CASSDLARGNTGELFF
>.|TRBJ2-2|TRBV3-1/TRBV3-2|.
TGTGCCAGCAGCCAACTCTGGGGTAATTCCGGGGAGCTGTTTTTT
CASSQLWGNSGELFF
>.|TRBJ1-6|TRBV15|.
TGTGCCACCAGTTTCGAGGGAACCTTTTCACCCCTCCACTTT
CATSFEGTFSPLHF